The 30 T cell receptor beta chains below were found in one sample sequenced in a study of blood T cell repertoires in COVID-19. TCRdb's copy holds only in-frame clones and misses some; the assay was immunoSEQ multiplex PCR. In the table there are about 190,000 clones, around 79% of which are singletons. The sequencing sample was made of peripheral blood. All receptors come from a woman aged 70-85 years with acute or convalescent COVID-19.

The chain couples TRBV7-2 to TRBJ2-5; D remains unclear. In germline, CDR1 is SGHTA, CDR2 FQGNSA. The CDR3 sequence is 14 residues long. The germline V and J ends were trimmed by 2 bases and 2 bases, with 9 bases remaining between them. The CDR3 DNA reads as TGTGCCAGCAGCTTAAACGGTCTACAAGAGACCCAGTACTTC. Its protein is CASSLNGLQETQYF.

The chain joins TRBV7-9 to TRBJ1-3, with a tentative D call TRBD1 (5 bases). Deletions cut 5 bases from V and 5 bases from J, with 13 bases between. The CDR3 is 14 amino acids. Germline loops: CDR1 SEHNR, CDR2 FQNEAQ (reference sequence). CDR3 sequence: CASSPGLGRNTIYF. Here the CDR3 DNA reads TGTGCCAGCAGCCCGGGACTGGGCCGAAACACCATATATTTT.

The chain employs TRBV24-1 and TRBJ2-3; 9 bases match TRBD2. V trimming: 4 bases; J trimming: 1 base; junction bases outside the gene matches: 5. CDR1 KGHDR and CDR2 SFDVKD come from the germline V gene. The CDR3 has 16 residues. The CDR3 coding sequence is TGTGCCACCAGTGACAGACTAGCGGAAGGCACAGATACGCAGTATTTT. Translated, it gives CATSDRLAEGTDTQYF.

This clone was seen once. The chain has TRBV27 and TRBJ2-3; D not resolved. Germline CDR1 MNHEY, CDR2 SMNVEV (reference sequence). V was shortened by 3 bases and J by 4 bases, with 11 bases between the two germline ends. The CDR3 has 14 amino acids. This CDR3 reads CASSFSKFPDTQYF. For the CDR3, the DNA is TGTGCCAGCAGTTTTTCTAAGTTTCCAGATACGCAGTATTTT.

This sequence joins TRBV4-1 and TRBJ1-5, with D unclear. V dropped 1 base and J dropped 4 bases, with 8 bases sitting between them. The CDR3 is made up of 14 amino acids. CDR1 is MGHRA and CDR2 is YSYEKL in the germline V gene. This CDR3 is CASSQVGGNQPQHF. The CDR3 nucleotides read TGCGCCAGCAGCCAAGTGGGCGGGAATCAGCCCCAGCATTTT.

Ten or more counts support this clone. The chain combines TRBV5-5 with TRBJ1-5, with 9 bases fitting TRBD1. This CDR3 region has 14 residues. With V trimmed by 4 bases and J by 7 bases, 6 bases remained unmatched. Germline V gives CDR1 SGHKS, CDR2 YYEKEE (reference sequence). This CDR3 reads CASSRTGGEQPQHF. The CDR3 nucleotides read TGTGCCAGCAGCCGTACAGGGGGCGAACAGCCCCAGCATTTT.

CDR3 in DNA: TGTGCCAGCAGGATGCCAGGAAGCTATGGCTACACCTTC. Amino acid sequence: CASRMPGSYGYTF. V is TRBV6-5 and J is TRBJ1-2, with no clear D. CDR3 size: 13 residues. V was shortened by 6 bases and J by 4 bases, with 12 bases between the two germline ends. CDR1 and CDR2 from the germline V gene are MNHEY and SVGAGI.

This chain uses TRBV28 with TRBJ2-3; perhaps TRBD2 as D (7 bases). The CDR3 spans 16 residues. The germline V and J ends were trimmed by 7 bases and 1 base, with 18 bases remaining between them. Germline V lookup: CDR1 MDHEN, CDR2 SYDVKM. The CDR3 DNA reads as TGTGCCAGCATCGGGGGGCGGGGATTCGGCACAGATACGCAGTATTTT. This gives the protein CASIGGRGFGTDTQYF.

The V gene is TRBV6-2 or TRBV6-3, the J gene TRBJ1-4, with unresolved D. V lost 5 bases and J lost 12, with 13 bases in between. The CDR3 sequence is 12 residues long. Germline V gene lookup returns CDR1 MNHEY and CDR2 SVGEGT. In DNA form, the CDR3 reads TGTGCCAGCAGTAAACCTACCGCGGAACTGTTTTTT. It yields the protein CASSKPTAELFF.

J is TRBJ2-3 and V is TRBV7-3; D not resolved. V was clipped by 5 bases and J by 6 bases, with 9 bases between them. CDR1 SGHTA and CDR2 FQGTGA come from the germline V gene. There are 12 residues in the CDR3. The CDR3 DNA reads as TGTGCCAGCAGCGCAAGCAGGGATACGCAGTATTTT. Translated, it gives CASSASRDTQYF.

This clone was found once. The chain has TRBV18 and TRBJ2-1; D uncertain. There are 15 residues in the CDR3. V gave up 6 bases and J gave up 0 bases, with 12 bases separating them. CDR1 is KGHSH, CDR2 LQKENI, per germline. CDR3 region: CASSPVDSSYNEQFF. The CDR3 bases are TGTGCCAGCTCCCCAGTCGATAGCTCCTACAATGAGCAGTTCTTC.

The chain employs TRBV19 and TRBJ2-6; the D gene is possibly TRBD1 (5 bases). V was trimmed by 3 bases and J by 1 base, leaving 10 bases between them. CDR3 size: 16 residues. CDR1 is LNHDA, CDR2 SQIVND, per germline (reference sequence). The CDR3 loop reads CASSISDRSGANVLTF. The DNA for the CDR3 is TGTGCCAGTAGTATCAGTGACAGATCTGGGGCCAACGTCCTGACTTTC. Together with reference TRBV19 and TRBJ2-6, the CDR3 gives the full variable domain: DGGITQSPKYLFRKEGQNVTLSCEQNLNHDAMYWYRQDPGQGLRLIYYSQIVNDFQKGDIAEGYSVSREKKESFPLTVTSAQKNPTAFYLCASSISDRSGANVLTFGAGSRLTVL.

The rearrangement uses TRBV28 and TRBJ1-5; D is unresolved. The CDR3 sequence is 15 residues long. Germline loops: CDR1 MDHEN, CDR2 SYDVKM. V was trimmed by 6 bases and J by 6 bases, leaving 18 bases between them. This chain's CDR3 is CASSPTSGWGQPQHF. DNA of the CDR3: TGTGCCAGCAGCCCTACGAGCGGGTGGGGTCAGCCCCAGCATTTT. Full variable domain (remainder filled in from reference TRBV28 and TRBJ1-5): DVKVTQSSRYLVKRTGEKVFLECVQDMDHENMFWYRQDPGLGLRLIYFSYDVKMKEKGDIPEGYSVSREKKERFSLILESASTNQTSMYLCASSPTSGWGQPQHFGDGTRLSIL.

V gene TRBV6-2 or TRBV6-3 combines with J gene TRBJ2-4, with D possibly being TRBD2 (5 bases). V lost 6 bases and J lost 4, with 13 bases in between. Looked up from germline, CDR1 is MNHEY and CDR2 is SVGEGT. This CDR3 is built from 14 residues. The CDR3 here is CASSPDGGKNIQYF. The CDR3 DNA follows: TGTGCCAGCAGCCCAGACGGCGGGAAAAACATTCAGTACTTC.

V usage is TRBV19 and J usage is TRBJ1-4; 8 bases align to TRBD1. Trimming cost V 5 bases and J 7 bases; bases outside gene matches: 6. Germline V gives CDR1 LNHDA, CDR2 SQIVND (reference sequence). CDR3 length: 14 residues. The CDR3 DNA reads as TGTGCCAGTAGTCCCCGGGACAGGCGTGAAAAACTGTTTTTT. Translation gives CASSPRDRREKLFF.

This clone was detected only once. This sequence joins TRBV5-8 and TRBJ2-1; possibly TRBD2 for D (6 bases). The germline CDR1 and CDR2 sequences are SGHTS and YDEGEE. V lost 4 bases to trimming and J lost 3 bases, with 20 bases between them. CDR3 length: 17 residues. The CDR3 DNA sequence: TGTGCCAGCAGCCCGGAACTGGGACTTCCGAACTACAATGAGCAGTTCTTC. It is translated as CASSPELGLPNYNEQFF.

The chain recombines TRBV6-1 with TRBJ1-5, with a weak D call TRBD1 (6 bases). The CDR3 consists of 16 residues. Trimming took off 3 bases at V and 6 bases at J, with 18 bases between the two ends. Germline V gives CDR1 MNHNS, CDR2 SASEGT. Here the CDR3 reads CASSDPSPGAFQPQHF. The CDR3 DNA reads as TGTGCCAGCAGTGATCCCAGTCCAGGGGCCTTTCAGCCCCAGCATTTT.

Turning to this clone: Distinct nucleotide sequences in the sample also encode this CDR3. This rearrangement joins TRBV30 to TRBJ1-5, with TRBD1 matching over 8 bases. V shed 5 bases, J shed 7 bases, and the junction held 7 bases outside the gene matches. This CDR3 spans 13 amino acids. Germline CDR1 and CDR2: GTSNPN and SVGIG (reference sequence). Written as DNA, the CDR3 is TGTGCCTGGGGACAGGGCAGGGACCAGCCCCAGCATTTT. Translating gives CAWGQGRDQPQHF.

This clone was observed a handful of times. The chain uses TRBV12-5 and TRBJ2-2; no clear D gene. Trimming took 1 base from V and 5 from J, leaving 5 bases between them. The V gene's germline CDR1 is LGHNT and CDR2 FRNRAP. This CDR3 is 13 amino acids long. Here the CDR3 DNA reads TGTGCTAGTGGTTTGGCGGTAACCGGGGAGCTGTTTTTT. Encoded protein: CASGLAVTGELFF.

This chain links TRBV6-1 with TRBJ2-7; D perhaps matches TRBD2 (7 bases). The germline CDR1 and CDR2 sequences are MNHNS and SASEGT. The CDR3 has 13 residues. Trimming took 1 base from V and 6 from J, leaving 10 bases between them. The CDR3 protein is CASSEGGGGEQYF. Written as DNA, the CDR3 is TGTGCCAGCAGTGAAGGGGGAGGGGGCGAGCAGTACTTC.

In its sample, this clone was seen a few times. The V gene is TRBV6-5, the J gene TRBJ1-6, with TRBD1 identical over 7 bases. Losses at the gene ends were 7 bases for V and 3 bases for J; bases not matched to a gene: 3. The germline CDR1 and CDR2 sequences are MNHEY and SVGAGI. The CDR3 covers 14 residues. The CDR3 DNA is TGTGCCAGCACCCGGGACAGCTATAATTCACCCCTCCACTTT. Translated: CASTRDSYNSPLHF.

This chain connects TRBV29-1 to TRBJ2-1; tentatively, D is TRBD2 (5 bases). In germline, CDR1 is SQVTM, CDR2 ANQGSEA. The CDR3 extends over 15 amino acids. Trimming took 6 bases from V and 6 from J, leaving 21 bases between them. The CDR3 is CSVAGELAPRNEQFF. For the CDR3, the DNA is TGCAGCGTCGCTGGGGAGCTAGCCCCTCGCAATGAGCAGTTCTTC.

The chain is built from TRBV7-2 and TRBJ1-1; D ambiguous. This CDR3 region has 14 residues. Trimming cost V 3 bases and J 1 base, with 9 bases left between them. Germline V gene data show CDR1 as SGHTA and CDR2 as FQGNSA. Here the CDR3 DNA reads TGTGCCAGCAGCTTGGAGATAACGAACACTGAAGCTTTCTTT. Encoded protein: CASSLEITNTEAFF.

Written as DNA, the CDR3 is TGCGCCAGCGGACTCCTAGCGGGCGGGAGCACAGATACGCAGTATTTT. Translation gives CASGLLAGGSTDTQYF. V is TRBV5-1 and J is TRBJ2-3; 8 bases are a match to TRBD2. Looked up from germline, CDR1 is SGHRS and CDR2 is YFSETQ. The V gene end was trimmed by 7 bases and the J gene end by 0 bases; junction bases not matched to a gene: 10. The CDR3 loop spans 16 amino acids.

The DNA of the CDR3 is TGCGCCAGCAGCCCGACCGGACTAGCGGGGAGATACGAGCAGTACTTC. Translated: CASSPTGLAGRYEQYF. The chain uses TRBV4-1 and TRBJ2-7, with 12 nucleotides matching TRBD2. CDR3 length: 16 residues. The germline V gene encodes CDR1 MGHRA and CDR2 YSYEKL. The V segment lost 4 bases and the J segment 4 bases; nucleotides outside the gene matches: 8.

The gene calls are TRBV12-3 or TRBV12-4 and TRBJ2-1; TRBD2 is a possible D gene (5 bases). This CDR3 has 13 amino acids. Trimming removed 6 bases from V and 3 bases from J, with 9 bases in between. The CDR3 nucleotides read TGTGCCAGCAGGTCGGACTTCTACAATGAGCAGTTCTTC. Amino acid sequence: CASRSDFYNEQFF.

This sequence joins TRBV6-5 and TRBJ2-7; 8 bases align to TRBD1. CDR3 length: 12 residues. V shed 5 bases, J shed 7 bases, and the junction held 4 bases outside the gene matches. Germline V gives CDR1 MNHEY, CDR2 SVGAGI. The CDR3 spells CASSRTGSEQYF. In DNA, the CDR3 is TGTGCCAGCAGTAGGACAGGGAGTGAGCAGTACTTC.

The chain uses TRBV6-6 and TRBJ2-7; the match to TRBD2 covers 9 bases. This CDR3 has 16 amino acids. Germline V CDR1 and CDR2: MNHNY, SVGAGI (reference sequence). V lost 4 bases to trimming and J lost 3 bases; unmatched junction nucleotides: 10. For the CDR3, the DNA is TGTGCCAGCAGTTCTGGGAGACTAGCGGCGGTCTACGAGCAGTACTTC. Protein: CASSSGRLAAVYEQYF.

V gene TRBV7-9 combines with J gene TRBJ2-1; D possibly corresponds to TRBD2 (6 bases). The CDR3 is 15 residues long. With 2 bases removed from V and 1 base from J, the gap between germline ends came to 9 bases. Per germline, CDR1 SEHNR and CDR2 FQNEAQ (reference sequence). The CDR3, as DNA: TGTGCCAGCAGCTTACCGGGGGATTCCTACAATGAGCAGTTCTTC. Amino acid sequence: CASSLPGDSYNEQFF.

This clone was seen once. The chain carries TRBV5-6 and TRBJ1-2, with 8 nucleotides matching TRBD1. Germline CDR1 SGHDT, CDR2 YYEEEE. The CDR3 runs to 14 residues. V shed 6 bases, J shed 8 bases, and the junction held 12 bases outside the gene matches. The CDR3 sequence: CASTSTQGARGYTF. In DNA form, the CDR3 reads TGTGCCAGCACTTCAACCCAGGGGGCGCGGGGCTACACCTTC.